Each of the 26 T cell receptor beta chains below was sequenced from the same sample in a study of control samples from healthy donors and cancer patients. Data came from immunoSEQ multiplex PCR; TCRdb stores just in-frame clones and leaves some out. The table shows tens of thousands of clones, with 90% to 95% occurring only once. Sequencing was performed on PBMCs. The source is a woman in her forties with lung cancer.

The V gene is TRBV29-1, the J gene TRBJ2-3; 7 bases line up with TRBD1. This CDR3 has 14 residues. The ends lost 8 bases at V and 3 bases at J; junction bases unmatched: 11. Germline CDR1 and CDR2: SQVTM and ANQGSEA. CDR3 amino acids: CSTRQGKATDTQYF. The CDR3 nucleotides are TGCAGCACCCGACAGGGCAAAGCAACAGATACGCAGTATTTT.

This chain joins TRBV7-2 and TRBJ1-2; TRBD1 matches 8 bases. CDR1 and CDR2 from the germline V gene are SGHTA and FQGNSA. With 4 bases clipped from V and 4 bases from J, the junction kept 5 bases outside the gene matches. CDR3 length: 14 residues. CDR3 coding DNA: TGTGCCAGCAGCTCTACAGGGGGGTTCTATGGCTACACCTTC. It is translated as CASSSTGGFYGYTF.

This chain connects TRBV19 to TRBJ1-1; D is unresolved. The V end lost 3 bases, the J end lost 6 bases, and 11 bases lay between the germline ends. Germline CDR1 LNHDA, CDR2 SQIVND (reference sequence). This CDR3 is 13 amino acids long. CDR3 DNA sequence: TGTGCCAGTAGTATCCGGGCCGGTCCTGAAGCTTTCTTT. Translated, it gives CASSIRAGPEAFF.

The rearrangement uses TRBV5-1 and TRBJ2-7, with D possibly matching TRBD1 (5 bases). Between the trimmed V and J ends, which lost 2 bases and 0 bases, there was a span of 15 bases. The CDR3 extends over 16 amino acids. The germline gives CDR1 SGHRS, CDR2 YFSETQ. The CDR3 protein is CASSLLDTYRSYEQYF. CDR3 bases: TGCGCCAGCAGCTTATTGGACACCTACCGCTCCTACGAGCAGTACTTC.

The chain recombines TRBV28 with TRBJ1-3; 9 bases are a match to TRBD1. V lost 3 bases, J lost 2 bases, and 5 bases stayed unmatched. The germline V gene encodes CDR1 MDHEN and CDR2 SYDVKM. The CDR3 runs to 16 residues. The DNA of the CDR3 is TGTGCCAGCAGTTTTCCCGGACAGGGGCCTGGAAACACCATATATTTT. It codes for CASSFPGQGPGNTIYF.

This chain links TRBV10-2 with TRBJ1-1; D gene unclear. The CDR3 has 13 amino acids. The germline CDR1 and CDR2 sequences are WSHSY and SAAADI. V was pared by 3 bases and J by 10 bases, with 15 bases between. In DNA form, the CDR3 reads TGCGCCAGCAGTGATTCAGTAGTACGGGGAGCTTTCTTT. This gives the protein CASSDSVVRGAFF.

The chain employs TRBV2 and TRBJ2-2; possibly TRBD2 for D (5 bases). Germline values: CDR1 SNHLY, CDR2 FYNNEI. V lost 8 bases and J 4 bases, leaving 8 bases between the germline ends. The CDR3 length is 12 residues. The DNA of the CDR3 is TGTGCCAGCCTGGGGAGCACCGGGGAGCTGTTTTTT. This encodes CASLGSTGELFF. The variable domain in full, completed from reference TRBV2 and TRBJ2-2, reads EPEVTQTPSHQVTQMGQEVILRCVPISNHLYFYWYRQILGQKVEFLVSFYNNEISEKSEIFDDQFSVERPDGSNFTLKIRSTKLEDSAMYFCASLGSTGELFFGEGSRLTVL.

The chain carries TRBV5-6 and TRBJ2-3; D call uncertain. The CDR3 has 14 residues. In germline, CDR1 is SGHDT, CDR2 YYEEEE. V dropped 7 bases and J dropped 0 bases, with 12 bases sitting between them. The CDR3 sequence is CASLRYTSTDTQYF. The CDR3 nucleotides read TGTGCCAGCCTCCGGTATACTAGCACAGATACGCAGTATTTT.

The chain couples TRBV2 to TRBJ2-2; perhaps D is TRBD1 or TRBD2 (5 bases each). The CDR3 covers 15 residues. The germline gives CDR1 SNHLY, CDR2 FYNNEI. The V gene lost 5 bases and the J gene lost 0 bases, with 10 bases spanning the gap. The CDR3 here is CASSPGTPNTGELFF. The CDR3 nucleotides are TGTGCCAGCAGTCCCGGGACGCCGAACACCGGGGAGCTGTTTTTT.

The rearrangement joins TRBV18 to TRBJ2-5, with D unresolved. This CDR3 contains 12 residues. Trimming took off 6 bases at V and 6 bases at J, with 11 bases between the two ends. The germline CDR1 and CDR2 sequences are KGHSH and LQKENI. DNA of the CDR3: TGTGCCAGCTCCCCGGATTTCCAGACCCAGTACTTC. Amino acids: CASSPDFQTQYF.

CDR3 DNA: TGTGCCAGCAGCCGATGGAGCGGGGAGCTGTTTTTT. Translating it yields CASSRWSGELFF. This rearrangement joins TRBV6-5 to TRBJ2-2; the D is unclear. The germline gives CDR1 MNHEY, CDR2 SVGAGI. This CDR3 has 12 residues. V was cut by 6 bases and J by 7 bases, with 9 bases left in between.

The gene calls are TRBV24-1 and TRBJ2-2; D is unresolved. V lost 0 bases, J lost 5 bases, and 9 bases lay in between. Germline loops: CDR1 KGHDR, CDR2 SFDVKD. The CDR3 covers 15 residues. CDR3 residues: CATSDLQDGTGELFF. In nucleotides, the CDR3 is TGTGCCACCAGTGATTTGCAGGATGGGACCGGGGAGCTGTTTTTT.

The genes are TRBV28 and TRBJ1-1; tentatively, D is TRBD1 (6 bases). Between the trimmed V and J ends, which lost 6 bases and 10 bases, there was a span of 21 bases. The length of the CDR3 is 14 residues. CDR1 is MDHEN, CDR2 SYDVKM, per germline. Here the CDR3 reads CASRKTGPAVGAFF. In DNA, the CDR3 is TGTGCCAGCAGAAAAACAGGGCCCGCAGTCGGAGCTTTCTTT.

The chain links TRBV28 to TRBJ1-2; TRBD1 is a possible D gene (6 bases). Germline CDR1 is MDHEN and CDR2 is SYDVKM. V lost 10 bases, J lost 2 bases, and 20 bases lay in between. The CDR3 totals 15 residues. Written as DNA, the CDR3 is TGTGCCACCGAGGCAGGGGAGAGTTTAAACTATGGCTACACCTTC. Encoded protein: CATEAGESLNYGYTF.

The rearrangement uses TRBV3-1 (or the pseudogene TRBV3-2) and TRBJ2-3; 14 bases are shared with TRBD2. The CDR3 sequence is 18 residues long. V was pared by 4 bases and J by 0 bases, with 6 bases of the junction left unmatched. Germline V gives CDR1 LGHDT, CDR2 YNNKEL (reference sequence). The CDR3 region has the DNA TGTGCCAGCAGCCCTCGACTAGCGGGGGGGATCAGCACAGATACGCAGTATTTT. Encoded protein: CASSPRLAGGISTDTQYF.

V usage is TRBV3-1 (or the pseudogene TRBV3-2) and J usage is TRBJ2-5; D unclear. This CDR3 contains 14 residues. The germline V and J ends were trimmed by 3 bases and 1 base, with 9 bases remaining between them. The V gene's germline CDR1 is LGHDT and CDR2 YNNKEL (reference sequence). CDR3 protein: CASSQGRLQETQYF. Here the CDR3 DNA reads TGTGCCAGCAGCCAGGGCAGACTCCAAGAGACCCAGTACTTC.

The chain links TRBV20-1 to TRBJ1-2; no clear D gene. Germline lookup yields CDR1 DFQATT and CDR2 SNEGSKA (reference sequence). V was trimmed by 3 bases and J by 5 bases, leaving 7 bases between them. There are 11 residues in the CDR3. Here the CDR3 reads CSASGGYGYTF. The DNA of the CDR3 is TGCAGTGCTAGTGGAGGGTATGGCTACACCTTC.

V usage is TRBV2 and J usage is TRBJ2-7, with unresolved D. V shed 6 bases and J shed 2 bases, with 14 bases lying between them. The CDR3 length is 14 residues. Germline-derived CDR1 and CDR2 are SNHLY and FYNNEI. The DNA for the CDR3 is TGTGCCAGCAGCAGTGCAGCAGGTGCCTACGAGCAGTACTTC. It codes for CASSSAAGAYEQYF.

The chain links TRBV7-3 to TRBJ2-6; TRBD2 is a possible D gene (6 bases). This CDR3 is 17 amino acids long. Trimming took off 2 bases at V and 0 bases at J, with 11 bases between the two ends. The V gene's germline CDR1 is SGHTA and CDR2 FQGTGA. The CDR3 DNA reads TGTGCCAGCAGCTTATTCGGGGGAAACTCTGGGGCCAACGTCCTGACTTTC. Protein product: CASSLFGGNSGANVLTF.

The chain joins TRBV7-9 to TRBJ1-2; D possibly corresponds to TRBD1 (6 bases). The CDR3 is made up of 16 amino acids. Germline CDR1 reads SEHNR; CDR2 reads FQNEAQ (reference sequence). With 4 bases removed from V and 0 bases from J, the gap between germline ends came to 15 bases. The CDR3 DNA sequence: TGTGCCAGCAGCTCCCGCGGACAGACCTCTAACTATGGCTACACCTTC. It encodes CASSSRGQTSNYGYTF.

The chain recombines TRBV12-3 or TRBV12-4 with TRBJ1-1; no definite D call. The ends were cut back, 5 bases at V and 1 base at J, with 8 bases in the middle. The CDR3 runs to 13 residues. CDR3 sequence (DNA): TGTGCCAGCAGTCCCCCGGCGAACACTGAAGCTTTCTTT. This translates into CASSPPANTEAFF.

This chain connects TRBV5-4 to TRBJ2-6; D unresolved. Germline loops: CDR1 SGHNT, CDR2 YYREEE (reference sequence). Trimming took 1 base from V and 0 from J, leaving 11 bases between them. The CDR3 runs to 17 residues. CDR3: CASSLPGSNSGANVLTF. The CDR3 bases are TGTGCCAGCAGCTTGCCAGGCAGCAACTCTGGGGCCAACGTCCTGACTTTC.

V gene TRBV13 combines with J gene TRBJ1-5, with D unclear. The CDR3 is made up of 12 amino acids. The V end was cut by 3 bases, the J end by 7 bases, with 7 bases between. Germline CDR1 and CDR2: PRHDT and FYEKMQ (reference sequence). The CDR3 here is CASSFSGQPQHF. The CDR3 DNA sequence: TGTGCCAGCAGCTTTAGCGGCCAGCCCCAGCATTTT. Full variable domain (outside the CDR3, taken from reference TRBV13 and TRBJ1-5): AAGVIQSPRHLIKEKRETATLKCYPIPRHDTVYWYQQGPGQDPQFLISFYEKMQSDKGSIPDRFSAQQFSDYHSELNMSSLELGDSALYFCASSFSGQPQHFGDGTRLSIL.

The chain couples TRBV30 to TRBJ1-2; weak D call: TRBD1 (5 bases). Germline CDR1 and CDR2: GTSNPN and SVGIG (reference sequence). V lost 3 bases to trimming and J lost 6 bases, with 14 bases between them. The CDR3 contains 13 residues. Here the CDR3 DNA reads TGTGCCTGGAGATGGGGCGGTGGGGATGGCTACACCTTC. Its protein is CAWRWGGGDGYTF.

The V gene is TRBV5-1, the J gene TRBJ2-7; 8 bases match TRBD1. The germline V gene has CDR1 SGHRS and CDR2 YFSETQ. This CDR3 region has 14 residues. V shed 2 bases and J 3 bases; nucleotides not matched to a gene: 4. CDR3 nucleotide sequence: TGCGCCAGCAGCTTACAGGGGGTAGGCTACGAGCAGTACTTC. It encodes CASSLQGVGYEQYF.

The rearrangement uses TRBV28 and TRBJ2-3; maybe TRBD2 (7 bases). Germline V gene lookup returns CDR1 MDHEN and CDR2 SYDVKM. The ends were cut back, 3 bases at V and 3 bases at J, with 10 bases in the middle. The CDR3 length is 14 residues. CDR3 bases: TGTGCCAGCAGTTTTAGGGGGGGAACAGATACGCAGTATTTT. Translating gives CASSFRGGTDTQYF. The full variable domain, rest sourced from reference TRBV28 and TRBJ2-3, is DVKVTQSSRYLVKRTGEKVFLECVQDMDHENMFWYRQDPGLGLRLIYFSYDVKMKEKGDIPEGYSVSREKKERFSLILESASTNQTSMYLCASSFRGGTDTQYFGPGTRLTVL.